Included here is one TCR beta chain sequence, with context. This sample stems from a study of blood T cell repertoires in COVID-19. Trimming pared 0 bases from V and 8 bases from J, leaving 12 bases between. Germline V gene sequence: CDR1 SGDLS, CDR2 YYNGEE. The CDR3 sequence is 14 residues long. TCRdb's table, derived via immunoSEQ multiplex PCR, lists solely in-frame clones and lacks some. Of some 150,000 clones in the sample, 88% were seen once. V is TRBV9 and J is TRBJ2-1, with D possibly matching TRBD2 (5 bases). Source material: peripheral blood. The sequence was obtained from a human donor in a cohort sampled during active COVID-19. CDR3 sequence: CASSVGVGVHEQFF. In DNA form, the CDR3 reads TGTGCCAGCAGCGTAGGGGTCGGGGTTCATGAGCAGTTCTTC. The full variable domain, in which reference TRBV9 and TRBJ2-1 provide the parts outside the CDR3, is DSGVTQTPKHLITATGQRVTLRCSPRSGDLSVYWYQQSLDQGLQFLIQYYNGEERAKGNILERFSAQQFPDLHSELNLSSLELGDSALYFCASSVGVGVHEQFFGPGTRLTVL.